The 23 T cell receptor beta chains below all came from one sample that was sequenced in a study of cytomegalovirus exposure and HLA in healthy donors. Use of 60 Vbeta and 13 Jbeta primers characterized the PCR. Produced via immunoSEQ multiplex PCR; TCRdb's table is partial and in-frame only. There are about 160,000 clones in the sample; around three quarters occur only once, and approximately 3.1% lies in the top ten. Specimen: PBMCs. These receptors all come from a woman aged 40 to 55 in good health and CMV-seronegative.

J is TRBJ1-6 and V is TRBV10-3; TRBD1 aligns across 7 bases. In germline, CDR1 is ENHRY, CDR2 SYGVKD. J gave up 7 bases and V 10 bases, and 4 bases lay outside the gene matches. This CDR3 has 12 residues. The CDR3 here is CATRDSNSPLHF. The CDR3, as DNA: TGTGCCACTAGGGACAGCAATTCACCCCTCCACTTT.

In this sample, this clone turned up a few times. V usage is TRBV7-9 and J usage is TRBJ1-1; D possibly corresponds to TRBD1 (5 bases). The CDR3 covers 13 residues. Per germline, CDR1 SEHNR and CDR2 FQNEAQ (reference sequence). The V and J ends lost 2 bases and 1 base respectively, with 5 bases between them. CDR3 in DNA: TGTGCCAGCAGCTTACAGGGGAACACTGAAGCTTTCTTT. It is translated as CASSLQGNTEAFF.

This clone has only a few counts. This chain joins TRBV5-6 and TRBJ1-4, with 7 bases matching TRBD1. From germline, CDR1 is SGHDT and CDR2 YYEEEE. Trimming cost V 4 bases and J 4 bases; bases outside gene matches: 4. The CDR3 loop spans 14 amino acids. Written as DNA, the CDR3 is TGTGCCAGCAGCCCGGACAGGAGTAATGAAAAACTGTTTTTT. Translating it yields CASSPDRSNEKLFF. The entire variable domain, with the rest obtained from reference TRBV5-6 and TRBJ1-4, is as follows: DAGVTQSPTHLIKTRGQQVTLRCSPKSGHDTVSWYQQALGQGPQFIFQYYEEEERQRGNFPDRFSGHQFPNYSSELNVNALLLGDSALYLCASSPDRSNEKLFFGSGTQLSVL.

The chain has TRBV28 and TRBJ1-2; D possibly corresponds to TRBD1 (6 bases). The CDR3 is 14 residues long. Germline loops: CDR1 MDHEN, CDR2 SYDVKM. Trimming cost V 1 base and J 8 bases, with 14 bases left between them. CDR3 in amino acids: CASSLLGAGQGYTF. DNA for the CDR3: TGTGCCAGCAGTTTATTGGGGGCAGGACAGGGCTACACCTTC.

V gene TRBV9 combines with J gene TRBJ2-7; TRBD2 is a possible D gene (5 bases). Germline V gene sequence: CDR1 SGDLS, CDR2 YYNGEE. The CDR3 runs 12 residues. Trimming pared 7 bases from V and 3 bases from J, leaving 11 bases between. The CDR3 DNA follows: TGTGCCAGCTCTGGAGGTAGCTACGAGCAGTACTTC. Translated: CASSGGSYEQYF.

V gene TRBV7-3 combines with J gene TRBJ1-1; D gene unclear. CDR1 and CDR2 (germline): SGHTA, FQGTGA. Trimming pared 5 bases from V and 4 bases from J, leaving 8 bases between. The CDR3 loop spans 12 amino acids. The CDR3: CASSARGTEAFF. CDR3 in DNA: TGTGCCAGCAGCGCTCGGGGCACTGAAGCTTTCTTT.

The CDR3 DNA reads as TGTGCCAGCTCACCACGAGGGACAGGGACTGGAAACACCATATATTTT. This translates into CASSPRGTGTGNTIYF. V is TRBV18 and J is TRBJ1-3, with 9 positions matching TRBD1. The CDR3 extends over 16 amino acids. Germline CDR1 reads KGHSH; CDR2 reads LQKENI. With V trimmed by 1 base and J by 2 bases, 3 bases remained unmatched.

CDR3 bases: TGTGCCAGCAGGAGAGATACGCAGTATTTT. Translating gives CASRRDTQYF. This chain uses TRBV5-8 with TRBJ2-3, with no clear D. CDR1 and CDR2 from the germline V gene are SGHTS and YDEGEE. This CDR3 comprises 10 residues. V was clipped by 5 bases and J by 5 bases, with 3 bases between them.

The chain joins TRBV7-6 to TRBJ2-7; D is unclear. Trimming took 3 bases from V and 0 from J, leaving 9 bases between them. The CDR3 consists of 14 residues. The germline V gene has CDR1 SGHVS and CDR2 FNYEAQ. CDR3 nucleotides: TGTGCCAGCAGCTTTAGCCAGAGCTCCTACGAGCAGTACTTC. Residues: CASSFSQSSYEQYF.

The chain carries TRBV28 and TRBJ2-5; 7 bases are shared with TRBD2. Unmatched junction bases numbered 2, after V lost 2 bases and J lost 2 bases. The CDR3 is 14 residues long. Germline values: CDR1 MDHEN, CDR2 SYDVKM. CDR3 DNA: TGTGCCAGCAGTTTACCGGGGGGTCAAGAGACCCAGTACTTC. The encoded protein is CASSLPGGQETQYF.

This clone was found a few times. V is TRBV4-2 and J is TRBJ1-5; 9 nucleotides agree with TRBD1. The CDR3 covers 14 residues. Per germline, CDR1 LGHNA and CDR2 YNFKEQ. V shed 1 base and J 12 bases; nucleotides not matched to a gene: 7. The CDR3 sequence is CASSQGQGDVVQHF. As DNA, the CDR3 is TGTGCCAGCAGCCAAGGACAGGGGGACGTAGTCCAGCATTTT.

The chain joins TRBV4-1 to TRBJ1-1; no reliable D call. Germline CDR1 is MGHRA and CDR2 is YSYEKL. The CDR3 loop spans 15 amino acids. V shed 1 base and J shed 0 bases, with 9 bases lying between them. The CDR3 loop reads CASSQVRLLNTEAFF. The CDR3 DNA reads as TGCGCCAGCAGCCAAGTTCGTCTCCTGAACACTGAAGCTTTCTTT.

The CDR3 reads CASSPPRGAETQYF. CDR3 nucleotides: TGTGCCAGCAGCCCCCCTCGGGGGGCTGAGACCCAGTACTTC. This sequence joins TRBV5-5 and TRBJ2-5, with a possible D match to TRBD2 (7 bases). The CDR3 runs 14 residues. The germline gives CDR1 SGHKS, CDR2 YYEKEE (reference sequence). Deletions cut 4 bases from V and 5 bases from J, with 15 bases between.

The rearrangement uses TRBV10-1 and TRBJ2-1, with a possible D match to TRBD2 (6 bases). V dropped 3 bases and J dropped 0 bases, with 9 bases sitting between them. The CDR3 is made up of 15 amino acids. The germline gives CDR1 WNHNN, CDR2 SYGVQD (reference sequence). CDR3 in amino acids: CASSDGGASYNEQFF. In DNA form, the CDR3 reads TGCGCCAGCAGTGATGGCGGGGCCTCCTACAATGAGCAGTTCTTC.

This chain connects TRBV6-1 to TRBJ2-1; TRBD1 aligns across 7 bases. CDR1 is MNHNS, CDR2 SASEGT, per germline. The V gene end was trimmed by 6 bases and the J gene end by 5 bases; junction bases not matched to a gene: 10. This CDR3 comprises 15 residues. The CDR3 region has the DNA TGTGCCAGCAGGACGACAGGGTTTGTCCACAATGAGCAGTTCTTC. Its translation is CASRTTGFVHNEQFF.

This chain links TRBV4-1 with TRBJ1-2; D is possibly TRBD1 (5 bases). The CDR3 runs to 16 residues. The germline V gene encodes CDR1 MGHRA and CDR2 YSYEKL. With 1 base removed from V and 4 bases from J, the gap between germline ends came to 16 bases. CDR3 region: CASSQVAGPLGYGYTF. The CDR3 region has the DNA TGCGCCAGCAGCCAAGTCGCAGGGCCGCTAGGCTATGGCTACACCTTC.

The chain has TRBV6-1 and TRBJ1-2; unclear D gene. Germline CDR1 MNHNS, CDR2 SASEGT. The CDR3 totals 14 residues. Trimming left V 4 bases short and J 0 bases short, with 9 bases between. The CDR3: CASSAGITNYGYTF. CDR3 nucleotide sequence: TGTGCCAGCAGTGCAGGAATCACTAACTATGGCTACACCTTC.

This clone was detected only a few times. V usage is TRBV2 and J usage is TRBJ1-6; D is ambiguous. The V end was cut by 8 bases, the J end by 14 bases, with 13 bases between. The CDR3 is made up of 11 amino acids. The V gene's germline CDR1 is SNHLY and CDR2 FYNNEI. CDR3 coding DNA: TGTGCCAGCGGACTTTCTAAATCCCTCCACTTT. It translates to CASGLSKSLHF.

The chain carries TRBV9 and TRBJ2-2; 10 bases align to TRBD1. Trimming removed 3 bases from V and 5 bases from J; junction bases left unmatched: 10. CDR1 and CDR2 from the germline V gene are SGDLS and YYNGEE. The CDR3 runs 17 residues. The CDR3 sequence: CASSAGRGQGLTGELFF. DNA for the CDR3: TGTGCCAGCAGCGCCGGGAGGGGACAGGGGTTGACCGGGGAGCTGTTTTTT.

This chain uses TRBV28 with TRBJ1-2, with 7 positions matching TRBD1. Germline CDR1 and CDR2: MDHEN and SYDVKM. This CDR3 has 13 amino acids. V lost 5 bases, J lost 11 bases, and 11 bases stayed unmatched. In nucleotides, the CDR3 is TGTGCCAGCAGTGGTAGCAACAGGGGTTGGTACACCTTC. Translating it yields CASSGSNRGWYTF.

V and J are TRBV2 and TRBJ1-6; D may be TRBD1 (5 bases). The ends were cut back, 11 bases at V and 6 bases at J, with 17 bases in the middle. This CDR3 comprises 14 residues. The V gene's germline CDR1 is SNHLY and CDR2 FYNNEI. CDR3 sequence: CADSRGYINSPLHF. DNA for the CDR3: TGTGCCGACAGCAGAGGTTATATTAATTCACCCCTCCACTTT.

The chain joins TRBV28 to TRBJ2-7, with TRBD1 identical over 10 bases. The germline gives CDR1 MDHEN, CDR2 SYDVKM. V shed 6 bases, J shed 5 bases, and the junction held 13 bases outside the gene matches. CDR3 length: 16 residues. The CDR3 coding sequence is TGTGCCAGCAGCTATATCATTGGGACAGGGGTCCACGAGCAGTACTTC. Protein sequence: CASSYIIGTGVHEQYF.

V usage is TRBV5-1 and J usage is TRBJ2-5; 15 positions agree with TRBD2. The germline CDR1 and CDR2 sequences are SGHRS and YFSETQ. The ends lost 0 bases at V and 1 base at J; junction bases unmatched: 1. This CDR3 spans 17 amino acids. The CDR3: CASSLGTSGGVQETQYF. The CDR3, as DNA: TGCGCCAGCAGCTTGGGGACTAGCGGGGGGGTCCAAGAGACCCAGTACTTC.